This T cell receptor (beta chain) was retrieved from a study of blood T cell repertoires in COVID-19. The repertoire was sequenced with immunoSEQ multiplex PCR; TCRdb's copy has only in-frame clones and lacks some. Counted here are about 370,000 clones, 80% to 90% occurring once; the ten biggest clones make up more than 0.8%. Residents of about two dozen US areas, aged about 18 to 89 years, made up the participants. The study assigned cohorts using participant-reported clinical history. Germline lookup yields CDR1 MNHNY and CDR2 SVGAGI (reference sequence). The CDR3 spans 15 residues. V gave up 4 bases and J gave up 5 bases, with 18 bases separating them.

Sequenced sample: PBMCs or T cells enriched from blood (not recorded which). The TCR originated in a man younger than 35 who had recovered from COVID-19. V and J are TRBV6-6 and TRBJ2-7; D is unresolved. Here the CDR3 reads CASSSTPFYRDEQYF. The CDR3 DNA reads TGTGCCAGCAGTTCAACCCCTTTTTATCGCGACGAGCAGTACTTC.